This T cell receptor beta chain is from a study of CD8+ T cells in alopecia areata. Treatment reported: oral pan-JAK inhibitor, 5-10 mg twice daily. The V gene end was trimmed by 3 bases and the J gene end by 8 bases; junction bases not matched to a gene: 9. The CDR3 runs to 15 residues. Germline CDR1 reads LNHDA; CDR2 reads SQIVND (reference sequence). RNA, once extracted, was reverse transcribed into cDNA for use as the sequencing template. The assay was immunoSEQ multiplex PCR, and TCRdb's table has in-frame clones only and misses some. This sample yields about 180,000 clones, of which roughly 60% are seen a single time; roughly 17% belongs to the top ten.

The specimen was CD4+ T cells sorted from blood, collected between weeks 55 and 65, from a patient treated with tofacitinib. The chain links TRBV19 to TRBJ2-3; 9 bases fit TRBD2. The sequence was collected from a human donor with alopecia areata. The CDR3 protein is CASSMRLAEGGTQYF. CDR3 nucleotide sequence: TGTGCCAGTAGTATGCGACTAGCGGAGGGAGGTACGCAGTATTTT.